This T cell receptor (beta chain) appears in the sequencing data of a study of blood T cell repertoires in COVID-19. Study overall: The study drew acute and convalescent COVID-19 samples from the United States, Italy and Spain. Sources were T cells, B-cell-depleted T cells, or PBMCs; the material itself was cDNA or gDNA.

Between the trimmed V and J ends, which lost 5 bases and 9 bases, there was a span of 16 bases. The germline V gene has CDR1 GTSNPN and CDR2 SVGIG (reference sequence). This CDR3 is 12 amino acids long. Per the original data handling: Estimation of nucleated cell counts relied on the amplification of reference gene primers. Data came from immunoSEQ multiplex PCR; TCRdb stores just in-frame clones and leaves some out. Clone size and the V and J calls come from that table; the DNA yielded D and trimming. The profile shows about 210,000 clones, approximately 91% of them singletons. The sequencing sample was made of peripheral blood. J is TRBJ1-2 and V is TRBV30, with a possible D match to TRBD1 (5 bases). This clonotype originated in a woman in her forties with acute or convalescent COVID-19. For the CDR3, the DNA is TGTGCCTGGGGGGGGGTTTACGGGAGCTACACCTTC. It translates to CAWGGVYGSYTF.